The 6 T cell receptor beta chains below were found in one sample sequenced in a study of human T cells and chemical hapten exposure. TCRdb redid the calling of the RACE reads with MiXCR, one entry per CDR3 protein. The profile shows roughly 110,000 distinct CDR3 sequences, approximately 12% of them singletons. Time point specified: pre-sensitization, week 0. Treatment in this sample: therapeutic diphenylcyclopropenone sensitization with weekly scalp DPC. The starting material was whole blood, obtained in connection with sensitization to the hapten diphenylcyclopropenone (DPC). The receptors come from a woman in her 50s with alopecia areata. Some clones in this sample may be carry-over from other donors' samples.

The chain employs TRBV28 and TRBJ1-1; D gene uncertain. V was shortened by 10 bases and J by 5 bases, with 11 bases between the two germline ends. CDR1 and CDR2 from the germline V gene are MDHEN and SYDVKM. CDR3 length equals 11 residues. The DNA for the CDR3 is TGTGCCACCCACAGCCGGACTGAAGCTTTCTTT. Translating gives CATHSRTEAFF.

The V and J genes are TRBV7-2 and TRBJ2-3; D call uncertain. Trimming took off 1 base at V and 1 base at J, with 12 bases between the two ends. CDR1 and CDR2 from the germline V gene are SGHTA and FQGNSA. This CDR3 has 16 residues. The CDR3 bases are TGTGCCAGCAGCTTAGGTCTCGGTACGGGCACAGATACGCAGTATTTT. Amino acids: CASSLGLGTGTDTQYF.

About this clonotype itself: At one end, the junction sequence differs from germline, possibly due to a read error. The chain combines TRBV7-2 with TRBJ1-1; D is uncertain. This CDR3 is 12 amino acids long. Per germline, CDR1 SGHTA and CDR2 FQGNSA. In nucleotides, the CDR3 is TGTGCCAGCAGCTTAGGCCAGATTCTCCCTATTTTT. It codes for CASSLGQILPIF.

This clonotype came up many times. CDR3 nucleotides: TGTGCCAGCAGCTTTTATGAAAAGGCGCAGTTCTTC. Amino acids: CASSFYEKAQFF. The chain uses TRBV7-2 and TRBJ2-1; D not resolved. V was clipped by 3 bases and J by 12 bases, with 12 bases between them. The CDR3 is 12 residues long. Germline lookup yields CDR1 SGHTA and CDR2 FQGNSA.

The rearrangement joins TRBV6-6 to TRBJ1-1, with a possible D match to TRBD1 (6 bases). This CDR3 spans 15 amino acids. V was pared by 7 bases and J by 1 base, with 16 bases between. Germline V lookup: CDR1 MNHNY, CDR2 SVGAGI (reference sequence). Here the CDR3 reads CASTSPGHANTEAFF. The CDR3 nucleotides are TGTGCCAGCACTTCTCCGGGACATGCGAACACTGAAGCTTTCTTT.

In this sample, this clonotype turned up a few times. This chain links TRBV2 with TRBJ2-1; TRBD2 is a possible D gene (5 bases). This CDR3 region has 14 residues. The germline V gene encodes CDR1 SNHLY and CDR2 FYNNEI. The V end was cut by 1 base, the J end by 6 bases, with 10 bases between. CDR3 in DNA: TGTGCCAGCAGTGAAGGGCTGGCGGGCAATGAGCAGTTCTTC. This encodes CASSEGLAGNEQFF.